This TCR beta chain was found in a study of blood T cell repertoires in COVID-19. Study information: Samples taken during acute and convalescent COVID-19 were collected in the United States, Italy and Spain.

In the original analysis: Amplifying reference gene primers gave estimates of nucleated cell counts. Some clones are missing from TCRdb's copy, which holds only in-frame ones; the method was immunoSEQ multiplex PCR. Clone size and the V and J calls come from that table; the DNA yielded D and trimming. Among some 260,000 clones listed, approximately 90% were seen once. This CDR3 contains 16 residues. Germline values: CDR1 LGHNA, CDR2 YNFKEQ. The V gene end was trimmed by 0 bases and the J gene end by 3 bases; junction bases not matched to a gene: 6. The sequenced sample consisted of PBMCs or T cells enriched from blood (not recorded which). This TCR derives from a man in his forties who had recovered from COVID-19. The genes are TRBV4-2 and TRBJ1-2; 8 nucleotides align to TRBD1. CDR3 in amino acids: CASSQDLAGGDYGYTF. In DNA form, the CDR3 reads TGTGCCAGCAGCCAAGATCTCGCAGGGGGCGACTATGGCTACACCTTC.